Below are 2 T cell receptor beta chains sequenced from a single sample in a study of blood T cell repertoires in COVID-19. The data were produced by immunoSEQ multiplex PCR, yet TCRdb's version contains in-frame clones alone and is incomplete. The sample includes around 150,000 clones, approximately 79% of them seen just once. Sequencing used peripheral blood. These receptors were collected from an elderly woman with acute or convalescent COVID-19.

Here the CDR3 reads CASRNRDSGNTIYF. DNA of the CDR3: TGTGCCAGCAGGAACCGGGACAGTGGAAACACCATATATTTT. The chain carries TRBV3-1 (or the pseudogene TRBV3-2) and TRBJ1-3, with 7 bases fitting TRBD1. CDR1 LGHDT and CDR2 YNNKEL come from the germline V gene (reference sequence). Trimming removed 6 bases from V and 3 bases from J; junction bases left unmatched: 5. The CDR3 totals 14 residues.

The rearrangement joins TRBV5-8 to TRBJ1-5, with 7 bases fitting TRBD1. V was clipped by 1 base and J by 7 bases; unmatched bases: 5. Per the germline V gene, CDR1 is SGHTS and CDR2 is YDEGEE. The CDR3 totals 14 residues. The CDR3: CASSLLDRSQPQHF. CDR3 bases: TGTGCCAGCAGCTTGTTGGACAGGTCACAGCCCCAGCATTTT.